These 7 T cell receptor beta chains came from one sample sequenced in a study of cytomegalovirus exposure and HLA in healthy donors. Primers: 60 Vbeta forward and 13 Jbeta reverse. Generated by immunoSEQ multiplex PCR, the TCRdb table keeps only in-frame clones and is missing some. The sample consists of about 120,000 clones, 80% to 85% of them appearing once. Input material: PBMCs. The receptors were gathered from a man aged 30-40 years in good health and CMV-seronegative.

The V call is TRBV27, the J call TRBJ1-2; no reliable D call. Germline-derived CDR1 and CDR2 are MNHEY and SMNVEV (reference sequence). This CDR3 is built from 15 residues. The V end lost 4 bases, the J end lost 5 bases, and 17 bases lay between the germline ends. This CDR3 reads CASSSLKGGGYGYTF. The CDR3 bases are TGTGCCAGCAGTTCCCTGAAGGGAGGAGGTTATGGCTACACCTTC.

The chain combines TRBV7-9 with TRBJ2-2; a possible D gene is TRBD1 (6 bases). Germline V gene lookup returns CDR1 SEHNR and CDR2 FQNEAQ (reference sequence). The CDR3 is made up of 16 amino acids. The V and J ends lost 5 bases and 5 bases respectively, with 18 bases between them. Here the CDR3 DNA reads TGTGCCAGCAGCACCCTGCCGGGACATGGGACCGGGGAGCTGTTTTTT. It encodes CASSTLPGHGTGELFF.

This chain uses TRBV27 with TRBJ1-1; TRBD1 matches 7 bases. The CDR3 covers 14 residues. The germline gives CDR1 MNHEY, CDR2 SMNVEV (reference sequence). J lost 5 bases, V lost 6 bases, and 9 bases had no gene match. The CDR3 protein is CASSQGGLRTEAFF. DNA of the CDR3: TGTGCCAGCAGCCAGGGGGGTTTACGGACTGAAGCTTTCTTT.

The rearrangement joins TRBV5-6 to TRBJ2-7, with 9 bases that match TRBD1. Per the germline V gene, CDR1 is SGHDT and CDR2 is YYEEEE. J lost 2 bases, V lost 0 bases, and 6 bases had no gene match. The CDR3 runs 16 residues. The CDR3 reads CASSLGFRDRAYEQYF. The DNA of the CDR3 is TGTGCCAGCAGCTTGGGGTTTCGGGACAGGGCCTACGAGCAGTACTTC.

The DNA of the CDR3 is TGTGCCAGTAGTCCACCCGGGACAGGGCTCAATGAGCAGTTCTTC. Amino acids: CASSPPGTGLNEQFF. The chain couples TRBV19 to TRBJ2-1; 9 positions agree with TRBD1. The trim removed 5 bases at V and 6 bases at J, leaving 8 bases unmatched. Germline assignment: CDR1 LNHDA and CDR2 SQIVND (reference sequence). The CDR3 spans 15 residues. The entire variable domain, with the rest obtained from reference TRBV19 and TRBJ2-1, is as follows: DGGITQSPKYLFRKEGQNVTLSCEQNLNHDAMYWYRQDPGQGLRLIYYSQIVNDFQKGDIAEGYSVSREKKESFPLTVTSAQKNPTAFYLCASSPPGTGLNEQFFGPGTRLTVL.

The J gene is TRBJ2-5, the V gene TRBV11-2, with D tentatively TRBD2 (6 bases). Trimming stripped 5 bases from V and 2 bases from J, with 12 bases between. CDR1 is SGHAT and CDR2 is FQNNGV in the germline V gene. The CDR3 runs 14 residues. Written as DNA, the CDR3 is TGTGCCAGCAGCAAAGGAGGGCTACAAGAGACCCAGTACTTC. It translates to CASSKGGLQETQYF.

The genes are TRBV6-5 and TRBJ2-5; 11 positions match TRBD1. The J call is doubtful: the DNA matches TRBJ2-7 better. This CDR3 spans 13 amino acids. Germline V gene sequence: CDR1 MNHEY, CDR2 SVGAGI. CDR3 loop: CASGQGARGEQYF. The CDR3 DNA reads as TGTGCCAGCGGACAGGGGGCGCGGGGCGAGCAGTACTTC.